This T cell receptor beta chain was obtained from a study of regulatory T cells in long-lasting Graves disease. About the research overall: To qualify as persistent, Graves' disease required over 5 years of antithyroid drugs with positive TSH receptor antibodies.

Time point defined: persistent/refractory GD, antithyroid drugs over 5 years with positive TRAb. PBMC-extracted RNA yielded the TCR library. EDTA tubes received roughly 10 milliliters of drawn peripheral blood. In regard to this clonotype: Its antigen is unidentified.

General study findings and limits: Favoring TRBV28, TRBJ1-2 and TRBJ2-5 was a feature seen in persistent disease. Persistent-disease Graves' patients showed less TCR diversity than new cases.

TCR beta libraries were built with iRepertoire HTBI primers and Arm-PCR of CDR3 regions. Using its own MiXCR run on the multiplex PCR reads, TCRdb lists one record per CDR3 protein. This sample has a few hundred thousand distinct CDR3 sequences, with roughly 21% found just once. Trimming took 5 bases from V and 3 from J, leaving 17 bases between them. This CDR3 is 15 amino acids long. Per germline, CDR1 SEHNR and CDR2 FQNEAQ (reference sequence). This specimen consisted of peripheral blood mononuclear cells (PBMCs), obtained when the disease was refractory, from a patient treated with antithyroid drugs. The chain employs TRBV7-9 and TRBJ2-7; D uncertain. This receptor was taken from a female donor with Graves disease. The DNA for the CDR3 is TGTGCCAGCAGCCCCGGTGATCTCCTTATCTACGAGCAGTACTTC. It is translated as CASSPGDLLIYEQYF.